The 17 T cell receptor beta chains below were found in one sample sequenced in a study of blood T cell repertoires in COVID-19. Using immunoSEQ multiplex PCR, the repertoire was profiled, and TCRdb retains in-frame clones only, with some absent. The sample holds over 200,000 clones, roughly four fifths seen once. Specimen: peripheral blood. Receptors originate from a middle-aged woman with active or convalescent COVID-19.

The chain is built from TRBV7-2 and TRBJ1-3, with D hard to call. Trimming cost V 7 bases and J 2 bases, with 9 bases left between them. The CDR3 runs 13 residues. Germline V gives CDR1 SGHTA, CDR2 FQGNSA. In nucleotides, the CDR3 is TGTGCCAGCACCCCTTACACTGGAAACACCATATATTTT. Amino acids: CASTPYTGNTIYF.

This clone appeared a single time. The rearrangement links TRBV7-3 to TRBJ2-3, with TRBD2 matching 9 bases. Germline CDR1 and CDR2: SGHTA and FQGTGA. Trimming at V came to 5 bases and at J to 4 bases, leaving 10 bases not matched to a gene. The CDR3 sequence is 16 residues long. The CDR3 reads CASSPAGGLVADTQYF. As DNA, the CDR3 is TGTGCCAGCAGCCCCGCGGGGGGGTTAGTGGCAGATACGCAGTATTTT.

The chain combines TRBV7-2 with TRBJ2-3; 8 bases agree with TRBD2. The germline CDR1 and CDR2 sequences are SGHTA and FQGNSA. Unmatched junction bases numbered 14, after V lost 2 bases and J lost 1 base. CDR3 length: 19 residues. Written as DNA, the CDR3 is TGTGCCAGCAGCTTAAGGGGCTTGGCGGGGGGCTTTCGCACAGATACGCAGTATTTT. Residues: CASSLRGLAGGFRTDTQYF.

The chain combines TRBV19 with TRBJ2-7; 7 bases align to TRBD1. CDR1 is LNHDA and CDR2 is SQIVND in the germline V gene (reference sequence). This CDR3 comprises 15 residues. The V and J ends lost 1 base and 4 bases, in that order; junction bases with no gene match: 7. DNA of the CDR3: TGTGCCAGTAGTATAGGGGGACAGCTATCTTACGAGCAGTACTTC. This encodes CASSIGGQLSYEQYF.

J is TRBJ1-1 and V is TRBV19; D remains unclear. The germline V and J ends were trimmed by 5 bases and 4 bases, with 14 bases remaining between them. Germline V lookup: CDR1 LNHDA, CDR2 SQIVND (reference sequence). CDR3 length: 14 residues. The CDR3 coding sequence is TGTGCCAGTAGTGAGATAGCCAGTCGCACTGAAGCTTTCTTT. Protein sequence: CASSEIASRTEAFF.

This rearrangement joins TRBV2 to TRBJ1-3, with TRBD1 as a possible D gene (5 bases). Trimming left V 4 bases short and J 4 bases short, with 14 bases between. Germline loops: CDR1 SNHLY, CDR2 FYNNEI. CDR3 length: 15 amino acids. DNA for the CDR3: TGTGCCAGCAGTGGCGGGACCCGGGGAGGAAACACCATATATTTT. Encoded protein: CASSGGTRGGNTIYF.

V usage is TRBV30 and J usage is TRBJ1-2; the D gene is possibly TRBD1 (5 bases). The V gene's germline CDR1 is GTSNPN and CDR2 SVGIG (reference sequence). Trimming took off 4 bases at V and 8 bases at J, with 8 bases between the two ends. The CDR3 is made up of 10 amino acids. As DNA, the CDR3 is TGTGCCTGGAAGAGACAGGGCTACACCTTC. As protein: CAWKRQGYTF.

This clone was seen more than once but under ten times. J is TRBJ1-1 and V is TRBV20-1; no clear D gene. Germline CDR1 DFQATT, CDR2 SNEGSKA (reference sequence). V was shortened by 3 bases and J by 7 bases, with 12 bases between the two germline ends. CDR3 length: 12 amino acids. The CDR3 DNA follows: TGCAGTGCTAGTGGAGATTTCTTTGAAGCTTTCTTT. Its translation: CSASGDFFEAFF.

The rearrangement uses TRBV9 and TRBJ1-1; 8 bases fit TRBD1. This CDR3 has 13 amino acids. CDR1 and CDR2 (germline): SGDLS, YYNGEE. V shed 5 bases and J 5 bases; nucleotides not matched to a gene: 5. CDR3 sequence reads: CASSATGGTEAFF. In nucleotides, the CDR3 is TGTGCCAGCAGTGCCACAGGGGGTACTGAAGCTTTCTTT.

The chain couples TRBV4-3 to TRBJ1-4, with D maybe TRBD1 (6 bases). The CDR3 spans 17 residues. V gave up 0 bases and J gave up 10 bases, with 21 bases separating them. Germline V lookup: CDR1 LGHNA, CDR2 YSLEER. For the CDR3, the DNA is TGCGCCAGCAGCCAAGAATTGCTAGGGGCAGGGGAACGAAAACTGTTTTTT. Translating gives CASSQELLGAGERKLFF.

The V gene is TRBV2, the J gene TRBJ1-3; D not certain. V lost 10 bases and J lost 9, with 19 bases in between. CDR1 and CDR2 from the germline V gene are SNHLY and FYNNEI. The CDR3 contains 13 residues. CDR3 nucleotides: TGTGCCACCAAGGAGTCTTCTGCTGGCACCATATATTTT. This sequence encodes CATKESSAGTIYF. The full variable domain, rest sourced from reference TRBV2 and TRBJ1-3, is EPEVTQTPSHQVTQMGQEVILRCVPISNHLYFYWYRQILGQKVEFLVSFYNNEISEKSEIFDDQFSVERPDGSNFTLKIRSTKLEDSAMYFCATKESSAGTIYFGEGSWLTVV.

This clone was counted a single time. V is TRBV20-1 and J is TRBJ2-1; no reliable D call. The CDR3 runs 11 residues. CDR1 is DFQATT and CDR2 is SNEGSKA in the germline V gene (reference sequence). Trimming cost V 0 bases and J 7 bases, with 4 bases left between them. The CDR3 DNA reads TGCAGTGCTAGAGATTCTAATGAGCAGTTCTTC. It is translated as CSARDSNEQFF.

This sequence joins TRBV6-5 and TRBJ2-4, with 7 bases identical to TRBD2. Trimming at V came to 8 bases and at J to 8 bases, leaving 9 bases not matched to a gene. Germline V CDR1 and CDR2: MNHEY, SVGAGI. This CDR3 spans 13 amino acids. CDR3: CASGRGLGDIQYF. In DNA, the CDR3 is TGTGCCAGCGGGAGGGGCCTCGGGGACATTCAGTACTTC.

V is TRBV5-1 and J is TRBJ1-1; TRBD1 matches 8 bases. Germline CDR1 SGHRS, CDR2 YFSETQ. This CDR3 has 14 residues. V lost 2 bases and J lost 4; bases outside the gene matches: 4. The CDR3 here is CASSLQGVGTEAFF. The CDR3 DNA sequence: TGCGCCAGCAGCTTACAGGGGGTGGGCACTGAAGCTTTCTTT. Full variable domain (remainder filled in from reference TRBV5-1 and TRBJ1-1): KAGVTQTPRYLIKTRGQQVTLSCSPISGHRSVSWYQQTPGQGLQFLFEYFSETQRNKGNFPGRFSGRQFSNSRSEMNVSTLELGDSALYLCASSLQGVGTEAFFGQGTRLTVV.

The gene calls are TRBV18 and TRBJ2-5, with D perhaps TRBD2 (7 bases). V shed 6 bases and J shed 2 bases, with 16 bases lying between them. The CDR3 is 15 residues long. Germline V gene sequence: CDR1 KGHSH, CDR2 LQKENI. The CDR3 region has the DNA TGTGCCAGCTCCCCCCGGGGGGCGCCACAAGAGACCCAGTACTTC. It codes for CASSPRGAPQETQYF.

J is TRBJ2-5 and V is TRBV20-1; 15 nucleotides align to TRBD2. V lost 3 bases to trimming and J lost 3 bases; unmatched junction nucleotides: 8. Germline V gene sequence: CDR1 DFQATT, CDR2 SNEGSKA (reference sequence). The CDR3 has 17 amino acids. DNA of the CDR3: TGCAGTGCTAGTCGCCCGGGACTAGCGGGGGGCAAAGAGACCCAGTACTTC. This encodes CSASRPGLAGGKETQYF.

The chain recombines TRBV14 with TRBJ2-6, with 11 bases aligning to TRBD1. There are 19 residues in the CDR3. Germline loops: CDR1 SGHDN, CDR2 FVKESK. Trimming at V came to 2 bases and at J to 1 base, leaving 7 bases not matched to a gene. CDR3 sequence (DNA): TGTGCCAGCAGCCAATCCTGGGGACAGGGGGGGTCTGGGGCCAACGTCCTGACTTTC. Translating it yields CASSQSWGQGGSGANVLTF.